This T cell receptor beta chain was profiled in a study of blood T cell repertoires in COVID-19. Study overall: Researchers got acute and convalescent COVID-19 samples from the United States, Italy and Spain.

CDR1 and CDR2 (germline): SGHTA, FQGTGA. This CDR3 contains 13 residues. The ends were cut back, 5 bases at V and 5 bases at J, with 13 bases in the middle. Per the authors' pipeline: Amplification with reference gene primers provided the estimates of nucleated cell counts. This table comes from immunoSEQ multiplex PCR, and its TCRdb copy is limited to in-frame clones, with some not included. The DNA gave D and trimming, while V, J and clone size come from that table. The sample includes more than 95,000 clones, 81% of them seen just once. This clonotype was obtained from a man between 25 and 39 years old with COVID-19, enrolled during active disease. The V gene is TRBV7-3, the J gene TRBJ2-7, with D perhaps matching TRBD2 (5 bases). Specimen: peripheral blood. CDR3 region: CASSLAPGNEQYF. CDR3 nucleotides: TGTGCCAGCAGCCTTGCCCCGGGGAACGAGCAGTACTTC.